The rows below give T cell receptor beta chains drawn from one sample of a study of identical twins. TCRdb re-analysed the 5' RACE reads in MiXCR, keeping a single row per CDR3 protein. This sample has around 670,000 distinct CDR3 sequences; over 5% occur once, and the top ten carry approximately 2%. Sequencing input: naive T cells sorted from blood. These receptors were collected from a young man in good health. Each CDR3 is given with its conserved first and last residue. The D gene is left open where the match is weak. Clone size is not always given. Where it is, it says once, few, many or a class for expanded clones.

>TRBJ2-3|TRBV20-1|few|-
CSARKGLSTDTQYF
TGCAGTGCTAGAAAGGGACTTAGCACAGATACGCAGTATTTT
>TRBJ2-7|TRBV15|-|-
CATSVRTAEQYF
TGTGCCACCAGCGTCAGGACGGCCGAGCAGTACTTC
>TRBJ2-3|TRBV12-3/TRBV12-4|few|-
CASRTSTSTDTQYF
TGTGCCAGCCGAACTAGCACTAGCACAGATACGCAGTATTTT
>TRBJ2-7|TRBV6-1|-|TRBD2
CASSPESSGLKNEQYF
TGTGCCAGCAGCCCCGAGAGTAGCGGGCTCAAAAACGAGCAGTACTTC
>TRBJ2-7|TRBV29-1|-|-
CSPSGQSVHEQYF
TGCAGCCCCAGCGGACAGTCGGTCCACGAGCAGTACTTC
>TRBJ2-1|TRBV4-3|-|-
CASSQVDQGTGNEQFF
TGCGCCAGCAGCCAAGTGGACCAGGGCACGGGGAATGAGCAGTTCTTC
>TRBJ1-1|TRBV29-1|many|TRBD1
CSVDDRVNTEAFF
TGCAGCGTTGATGACAGGGTGAACACTGAAGCTTTCTTT
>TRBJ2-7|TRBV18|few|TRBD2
CASSPIQLAGGLVEQYF
TGTGCCAGCTCACCAATCCAACTAGCGGGAGGGCTTGTCGAGCAGTACTTC
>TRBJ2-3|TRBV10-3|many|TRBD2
CASDGTSGTGGDTQYF
TGTGCCTCAGATGGGACTAGCGGGACGGGGGGAGATACGCAGTATTTT
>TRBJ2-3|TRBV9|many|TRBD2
CASSHPMREGLDTQYF
TGTGCCAGCAGCCACCCTATGCGGGAGGGCCTGGATACGCAGTATTTT
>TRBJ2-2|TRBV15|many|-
CATSGTGLGTGELFF
TGTGCCACCAGCGGTACAGGGTTAGGGACCGGGGAGCTGTTTTTT
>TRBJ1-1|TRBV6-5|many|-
CASSYSSAANTEAFF
TGTGCCAGCAGTTACTCCTCGGCAGCTAACACTGAAGCTTTCTTT
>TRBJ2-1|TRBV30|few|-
CAWSWTPAPDNEQFF
TGTGCCTGGAGTTGGACCCCCGCCCCCGACAATGAGCAGTTCTTC
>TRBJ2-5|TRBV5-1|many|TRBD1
CASSIGDRGETQYF
TGTGCCAGCAGCATAGGCGACAGGGGTGAGACCCAGTACTTC
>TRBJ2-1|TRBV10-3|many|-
CAITRDGLGDEQFF
TGTGCCATCACTCGGGACGGCCTAGGAGATGAGCAGTTCTTC
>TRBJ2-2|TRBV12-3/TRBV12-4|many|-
CASTWATGELFF
TGTGCCAGCACGTGGGCCACCGGGGAGCTGTTTTTT
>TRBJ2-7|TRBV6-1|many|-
CASSKQGTPYEQYF
TGTGCCAGCAGCAAACAGGGTACTCCCTACGAGCAGTACTTC
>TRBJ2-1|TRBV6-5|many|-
CASSSIGPGTLYNEQFF
TGTGCCAGCAGTTCGATCGGCCCAGGCACCCTGTACAATGAGCAGTTCTTC
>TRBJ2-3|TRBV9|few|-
CASSDNSGSTVTDTQYF
TGTGCCAGCAGCGACAACAGCGGGTCCACGGTGACAGATACGCAGTATTTT
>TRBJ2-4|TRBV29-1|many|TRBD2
CSVVLAGGHIQYF
TGCAGCGTGGTTCTAGCGGGAGGACACATTCAGTACTTC
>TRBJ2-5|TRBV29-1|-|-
CSVAGGVGPTQETQYF
TGCAGCGTTGCCGGAGGTGTAGGACCGACCCAAGAGACCCAGTACTTC
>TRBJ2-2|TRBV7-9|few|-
CASTIFNTGELFF
TGTGCCAGCACCATCTTTAACACCGGGGAGCTGTTTTTT
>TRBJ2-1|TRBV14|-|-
CASSREYQQFF
TGTGCCAGCAGCCGTGAATATCAGCAGTTCTTC
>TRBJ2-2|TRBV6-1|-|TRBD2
CASTLGREGLGTGELFF
TGTGCCAGCACCTTGGGGCGGGAGGGCCTTGGGACCGGGGAGCTGTTTTTT
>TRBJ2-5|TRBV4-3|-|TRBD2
CASSRGLAQETQYF
TGCGCCAGCAGCCGGGGACTAGCGCAAGAGACCCAGTACTTC
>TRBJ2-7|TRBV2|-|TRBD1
CASSSGTGDNEQYF
TGTGCCAGCAGTAGCGGGACAGGGGACAACGAGCAGTACTTC
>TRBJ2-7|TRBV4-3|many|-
CASSQDSLGAYEQYF
TGCGCCAGCAGCCAAGACTCCCTAGGAGCCTACGAGCAGTACTTC
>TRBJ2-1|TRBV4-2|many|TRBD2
CASSHGLAGLDYNEQFF
TGTGCCAGCAGCCACGGTCTCGCCGGACTAGACTACAATGAGCAGTTCTTC
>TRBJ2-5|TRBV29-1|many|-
CSVEGPVGETQYF
TGCAGCGTTGAAGGCCCGGTGGGAGAGACCCAGTACTTC
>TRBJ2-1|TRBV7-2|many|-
CASSSWAGEQFF
TGTGCCAGCAGCTCCTGGGCCGGCGAGCAGTTCTTC
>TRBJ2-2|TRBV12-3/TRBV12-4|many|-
CASRVTGTTGELFF
TGTGCCAGCAGAGTCACAGGGACCACCGGGGAGCTGTTTTTT
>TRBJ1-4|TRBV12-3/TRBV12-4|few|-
CASSRRPGMDEKLFF
TGTGCCAGCAGTAGACGGCCCGGGATGGATGAAAAACTGTTTTTT
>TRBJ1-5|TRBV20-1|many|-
CSALQGDYSNQPQHF
TGCAGTGCACTCCAGGGAGATTATAGCAATCAGCCCCAGCATTTT
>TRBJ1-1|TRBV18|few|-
CASSPPGLASMNTEAFF
TGTGCCAGCTCACCTCCGGGCCTAGCTTCTATGAACACTGAAGCTTTCTTT
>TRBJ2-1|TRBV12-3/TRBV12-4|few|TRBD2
CASSLAAGGPGYNEQFF
TGTGCCAGCAGTTTAGCCGCGGGAGGCCCGGGCTACAATGAGCAGTTCTTC
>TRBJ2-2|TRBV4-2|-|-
CASSQELGRRGLAGELFF
TGTGCCAGCAGCCAAGAATTAGGGCGGAGGGGGCTAGCCGGGGAGCTGTTTTTT
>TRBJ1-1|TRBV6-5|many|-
CAIWTVNTEAFF
TGTGCCATCTGGACGGTGAACACTGAAGCTTTCTTT
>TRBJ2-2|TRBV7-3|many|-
CASSLSPNTGELFF
TGTGCCAGCAGCTTATCGCCGAACACCGGGGAGCTGTTTTTT
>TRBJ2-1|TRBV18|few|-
CASSSRGTITEQFF
TGTGCCAGCTCATCCAGGGGGACTATCACTGAGCAGTTCTTC
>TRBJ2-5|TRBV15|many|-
CATSGSDGETQYF
TGTGCCACCAGCGGTAGCGATGGAGAGACCCAGTACTTC
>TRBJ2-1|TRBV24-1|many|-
CATSDERISSYNEQFF
TGTGCCACCAGTGATGAGAGGATCTCCTCCTACAATGAGCAGTTCTTC
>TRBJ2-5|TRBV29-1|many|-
CSVGTKQETQYF
TGCAGCGTTGGGACGAAACAAGAGACCCAGTACTTC
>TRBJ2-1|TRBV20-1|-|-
CSARAGLLGFNEQFF
TGCAGTGCTAGAGCGGGACTTCTAGGTTTCAATGAGCAGTTCTTC
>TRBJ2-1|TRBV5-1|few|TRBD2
CASSLDNRSGGEQFF
TGCGCCAGCAGCTTAGACAATCGATCGGGGGGTGAGCAGTTCTTC
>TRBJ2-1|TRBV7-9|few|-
CASSLGFGGNNEQFF
TGTGCCAGCAGCTTAGGGTTTGGTGGAAACAATGAGCAGTTCTTC
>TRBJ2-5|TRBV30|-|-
CAWKREETQYF
TGTGCCTGGAAGCGGGAAGAGACCCAGTACTTC
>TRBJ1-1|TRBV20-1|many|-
CSGVGGDGSTEAFF
TGCAGTGGGGTGGGGGGTGATGGGAGCACTGAAGCTTTCTTT
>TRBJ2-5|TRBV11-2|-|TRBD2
CASSAREVSGTRLNQETQYF
TGTGCCAGCAGCGCCCGGGAGGTGTCCGGGACCAGACTAAACCAAGAGACCCAGTACTTC
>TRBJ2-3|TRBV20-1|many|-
CSASRVDTQYF
TGCAGTGCGAGTAGGGTGGATACGCAGTATTTT
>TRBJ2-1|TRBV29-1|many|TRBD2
CSVEDGGLGVDEQFF
TGCAGCGTTGAAGACGGAGGACTAGGAGTGGATGAGCAGTTCTTC
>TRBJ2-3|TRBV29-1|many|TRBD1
CSVPGQGVADTQYF
TGCAGCGTCCCGGGACAGGGGGTTGCAGATACGCAGTATTTT
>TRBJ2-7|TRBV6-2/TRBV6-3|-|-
CASTSVFYEQYF
TGTGCCAGCACTAGCGTTTTCTACGAGCAGTACTTC
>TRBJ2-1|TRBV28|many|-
CASSFGGRTYNEQFF
TGTGCCAGCAGTTTTGGAGGGAGGACCTACAATGAGCAGTTCTTC
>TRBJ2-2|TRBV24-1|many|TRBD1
CATSDSQFGTGDTGELFF
TGTGCCACCAGTGATTCCCAATTCGGGACAGGGGACACCGGGGAGCTGTTTTTT